The next 24 T cell receptor beta chains were all read from a single sample in a study of cytomegalovirus exposure and HLA in healthy donors. PCR employed 60 Vbeta and 13 Jbeta primers. The method was immunoSEQ multiplex PCR; TCRdb's version includes in-frame clones alone and lacks a portion of them. Counted here are about 210,000 clones, around 80% occurring once; the ten biggest clones make up approximately 0.47%. The sample comprised PBMCs. The receptor set was obtained from a boy aged 10-17 years in good health and CMV-seronegative.

This chain uses TRBV27 with TRBJ1-1; tentative D call: TRBD1 (5 bases). The CDR3 totals 15 residues. Trimming removed 5 bases at V and 0 bases at J, with 13 bases between. From germline, CDR1 is MNHEY and CDR2 SMNVEV (reference sequence). The DNA of the CDR3 is TGTGCCAGCAGTACAGCCCAGGGCGTGAACACTGAAGCTTTCTTT. This translates into CASSTAQGVNTEAFF.

This clone showed up just a few times. J is TRBJ2-1 and V is TRBV7-9; 9 bases line up with TRBD2. V shed 6 bases and J 6 bases; nucleotides not matched to a gene: 15. Germline assignment: CDR1 SEHNR and CDR2 FQNEAQ (reference sequence). The CDR3 is made up of 17 amino acids. DNA of the CDR3: TGTGCCAGCAGAGGGGGGGGCGGGAGGGCCCGGGGCAATGAGCAGTTCTTC. Protein product: CASRGGGGRARGNEQFF.

This clone has only a few counts. V is TRBV4-1 and J is TRBJ1-4; D may be TRBD1 (5 bases). Germline CDR1 reads MGHRA; CDR2 reads YSYEKL. Between the trimmed V and J ends, which lost 0 bases and 8 bases, there was a span of 16 bases. This CDR3 spans 16 amino acids. The CDR3 bases are TGCGCCAGCAGCCAAGATCGGACGCAGGGATGGGAAAAACTGTTTTTT. This encodes CASSQDRTQGWEKLFF.

The chain employs TRBV5-1 and TRBJ2-1; 15 bases map to TRBD2. This CDR3 spans 14 amino acids. The V gene end was trimmed by 7 bases and the J gene end by 9 bases; junction bases not matched to a gene: 5. CDR1 is SGHRS, CDR2 YFSETQ, per germline. The CDR3 DNA is TGCGCCAGCGAAAGGACTAGCGGGAGGGGTGAGCAGTTCTTC. Its protein product is CASERTSGRGEQFF.

V and J are TRBV5-1 and TRBJ2-7; the D gene is possibly TRBD2 (6 bases). V lost 3 bases to trimming and J lost 3 bases, with 19 bases between them. This CDR3 region has 16 residues. Germline V gene data show CDR1 as SGHRS and CDR2 as YFSETQ. The CDR3 nucleotides are TGCGCCAGCAGCTCCCGCCCATCGGAGGGAAACTACGAGCAGTACTTC. Amino acid sequence: CASSSRPSEGNYEQYF. The full variable domain, with the rest looked up from reference TRBV5-1 and TRBJ2-7, is KAGVTQTPRYLIKTRGQQVTLSCSPISGHRSVSWYQQTPGQGLQFLFEYFSETQRNKGNFPGRFSGRQFSNSRSEMNVSTLELGDSALYLCASSSRPSEGNYEQYFGPGTRLTVT.

The rearrangement links TRBV6-1 to TRBJ2-7, with D perhaps TRBD2 (5 bases). CDR3 length equals 13 residues. Trimming cost V 6 bases and J 0 bases, with 9 bases left between them. CDR1 and CDR2 (germline): MNHNS, SASEGT. The CDR3 loop is CASRWRPSYEQYF. In DNA form, the CDR3 reads TGTGCCAGCAGGTGGAGGCCCTCCTACGAGCAGTACTTC.

Only one count was recorded for this clone. The chain joins TRBV11-2 to TRBJ2-4, with a possible D match to TRBD1 (5 bases). The germline V gene encodes CDR1 SGHAT and CDR2 FQNNGV. The CDR3 totals 18 residues. The germline V and J ends were trimmed by 1 base and 0 bases, with 16 bases remaining between them. DNA of the CDR3: TGTGCCAGCAGCTTAGTGGTAGGCCCCAGGGAAGCCAAAAACATTCAGTACTTC. Its translation is CASSLVVGPREAKNIQYF.

This chain uses TRBV27 with TRBJ1-2, with D possibly being TRBD1 (5 bases). CDR1 and CDR2 (germline): MNHEY, SMNVEV (reference sequence). The CDR3 runs to 13 residues. The ends were cut back, 3 bases at V and 0 bases at J, with 5 bases in the middle. The CDR3: CASSLGPNYGYTF. The CDR3 DNA reads as TGTGCCAGCAGTTTGGGGCCTAACTATGGCTACACCTTC.

The rearrangement links TRBV6-6 to TRBJ1-4; 7 nucleotides agree with TRBD1. Trimming at V came to 11 bases and at J to 8 bases, leaving 17 bases not matched to a gene. Germline V gene sequence: CDR1 MNHNY, CDR2 SVGAGI (reference sequence). The CDR3 runs to 15 residues. CDR3 DNA: TGTGCCGCAACGGATTGGACAGGTGGTTTGGAAAAACTGTTTTTT. Protein: CAATDWTGGLEKLFF.

The chain recombines TRBV7-6 with TRBJ2-7; 7 bases align to TRBD2. The V gene's germline CDR1 is SGHVS and CDR2 FNYEAQ. This CDR3 comprises 12 residues. The trim removed 5 bases at V and 5 bases at J, leaving 3 bases unmatched. CDR3 amino acids: CASSPREDEQYF. DNA for the CDR3: TGTGCCAGCAGCCCCCGGGAGGACGAGCAGTACTTC. Full variable domain (outside the CDR3, taken from reference TRBV7-6 and TRBJ2-7): GAGVSQSPRYKVTKRGQDVALRCDPISGHVSLYWYRQALGQGPEFLTYFNYEAQQDKSGLPNDRFSAERPEGSISTLTIQRTEQRDSAMYRCASSPREDEQYFGPGTRLTVT.

The V call is TRBV9, the J call TRBJ2-1, with 10 positions matching TRBD2. V dropped 0 bases and J dropped 6; count of bases not matched to a gene: 6. The germline CDR1 and CDR2 sequences are SGDLS and YYNGEE. The CDR3 covers 16 residues. CDR3 coding DNA: TGTGCCAGCAGCGTAGAGTCTAGCGGGGGATTCAATGAGCAGTTCTTC. This translates into CASSVESSGGFNEQFF. The variable domain in full, completed from reference TRBV9 and TRBJ2-1, reads DSGVTQTPKHLITATGQRVTLRCSPRSGDLSVYWYQQSLDQGLQFLIQYYNGEERAKGNILERFSAQQFPDLHSELNLSSLELGDSALYFCASSVESSGGFNEQFFGPGTRLTVL.

This clone was seen just once. The chain is built from TRBV2 and TRBJ2-2, with TRBD1 as a possible D gene (6 bases). Looked up from germline, CDR1 is SNHLY and CDR2 is FYNNEI. Between the trimmed V and J ends, which lost 6 bases and 4 bases, there was a span of 6 bases. The CDR3 is made up of 12 amino acids. CDR3 DNA: TGTGCCAGCAGGGGGGCCACCGGGGAGCTGTTTTTT. It specifies CASRGATGELFF.

Only a few counts were recorded for this clone. CDR3 sequence reads: CAMEYNEKLFF. In nucleotides, the CDR3 is TGTGCCATGGAGTATAATGAAAAACTGTTTTTT. This sequence joins TRBV30 and TRBJ1-4; the D is unclear. The CDR3 extends over 11 amino acids. Germline V gene sequence: CDR1 GTSNPN, CDR2 SVGIG (reference sequence). V was trimmed by 8 bases and J by 4 bases, leaving 8 bases between them.

The genes are TRBV5-6 and TRBJ1-5, with TRBD1 identical over 10 bases. The CDR3 has 15 residues. V trimming: 5 bases; J trimming: 6 bases; junction bases outside the gene matches: 8. Per the germline V gene, CDR1 is SGHDT and CDR2 is YYEEEE. CDR3 DNA: TGTGCCAGCAGTTACGGGACAGGGGTGAGTCAGCCCCAGCATTTT. Amino acids: CASSYGTGVSQPQHF.

The genes are TRBV30 and TRBJ2-1; 8 bases map to TRBD2. CDR3 size: 15 residues. Trimming took 4 bases from V and 6 from J; bases not matched to a gene: 11. Germline CDR1 GTSNPN, CDR2 SVGIG (reference sequence). The CDR3 region has the DNA TGTGCCTGGATGGGGGGGTCGGGGGGGTTCAATGAGCAGTTCTTC. It encodes CAWMGGSGGFNEQFF.

The chain's CDR3 is CAWSSRSEGREGTQYF. In DNA, the CDR3 is TGTGCCTGGAGTTCCAGGTCCGAGGGGCGGGAGGGAACGCAGTACTTC. The chain links TRBV30 to TRBJ2-7; 9 bases are shared with TRBD2. Trimming took 2 bases from V and 9 from J; bases not matched to a gene: 17. From germline, CDR1 is GTSNPN and CDR2 SVGIG (reference sequence). CDR3 length: 16 amino acids.

This chain connects TRBV5-1 to TRBJ2-3; 11 bases map to TRBD2. The V and J ends lost 3 bases and 3 bases, in that order; junction bases with no gene match: 9. CDR3 length equals 17 residues. Germline loops: CDR1 SGHRS, CDR2 YFSETQ. CDR3 DNA: TGCGCCAGCAGCTCCTTAGCGGGGGGGCCTTTGACAGATACGCAGTATTTT. As protein: CASSSLAGGPLTDTQYF.

This sequence joins TRBV6-6 and TRBJ2-1; perhaps TRBD2 as D (5 bases). V was shortened by 4 bases and J by 2 bases, with 12 bases between the two germline ends. The V gene's germline CDR1 is MNHNY and CDR2 SVGAGI (reference sequence). This CDR3 is 15 amino acids long. Written as DNA, the CDR3 is TGTGCCAGCAGTTTGGGGAGTGCTCCCTACAATGAGCAGTTCTTC. This translates into CASSLGSAPYNEQFF.

The J gene is TRBJ2-5, the V gene TRBV5-1; TRBD2 aligns across 8 bases. This CDR3 has 13 residues. V dropped 2 bases and J dropped 3; count of bases not matched to a gene: 0. Germline V CDR1 and CDR2: SGHRS, YFSETQ. The CDR3 here is CASSFSGEETQYF. The DNA for the CDR3 is TGCGCCAGCAGCTTTAGCGGGGAAGAGACCCAGTACTTC.

The V call is TRBV7-8, the J call TRBJ2-7; a possible D gene is TRBD1 (5 bases). Trimming shortened V by 2 bases and J by 4 bases, and 12 bases separated the two germline ends. Germline CDR1 SGHVS, CDR2 FQNEAQ. The CDR3 sequence is 14 residues long. The chain's CDR3 is CASSLLGQGYEQYF. In DNA, the CDR3 is TGTGCCAGCAGCTTACTTGGGCAGGGTTACGAGCAGTACTTC. Full variable domain (rest looked up from reference TRBV7-8 and TRBJ2-7): GAGVSQSPRYKVAKRGQDVALRCDPISGHVSLFWYQQALGQGPEFLTYFQNEAQLDKSGLPSDRFFAERPEGSVSTLKIQRTQQEDSAVYLCASSLLGQGYEQYFGPGTRLTVT.

The chain combines TRBV27 with TRBJ2-1; 9 bases line up with TRBD1. Per germline, CDR1 MNHEY and CDR2 SMNVEV (reference sequence). The CDR3 sequence is 15 residues long. The J segment lost 7 bases and the V segment lost 4 bases, leaving 8 bases of the junction unmatched. The chain's CDR3 is CASSSFGQGRNEQFF. As DNA, the CDR3 is TGTGCCAGCAGTTCTTTTGGACAGGGGCGGAATGAGCAGTTCTTC.

This clone was recorded only once. The V gene is TRBV5-4, the J gene TRBJ2-1, with 8 bases aligning to TRBD2. From germline, CDR1 is SGHNT and CDR2 YYREEE (reference sequence). The junction had 3 bases not matched to a gene; V was cut back by 4 bases and J by 0 bases. The CDR3 sequence is 15 residues long. The CDR3 bases are TGTGCCAGCAGCCAGGGACTAGACTCCTACAATGAGCAGTTCTTC. Protein: CASSQGLDSYNEQFF.

This clone has a handful of counts. One end of the junction is discordant with germline, which a read error may explain. The chain joins TRBV4-1 to TRBJ2-3; the D call may be TRBD1 or TRBD2 (5 bases each). The germline gives CDR1 MGHRA, CDR2 YSYEKL. The CDR3 spans 16 residues. CDR3 sequence: CASSQGEIHSTDTQYF. CDR3 bases: TGCGCCAGCAGTCAAGGGGAGATACATAGCACAGATACGCAGTATTTT.

This chain connects TRBV25-1 to TRBJ2-3; the match to TRBD2 covers 11 bases. CDR3 length equals 16 residues. The germline CDR1 and CDR2 sequences are MGHDK and SYGVNS. V dropped 3 bases and J dropped 5; count of bases not matched to a gene: 7. The CDR3 region has the DNA TGTGCCAGCAGTGATAGCGGGGGGGCGAGTGGAGATACGCAGTATTTT. As protein: CASSDSGGASGDTQYF.